This passage covers 15 T cell receptor beta chains from one sample sequenced in a study of early T cells in non-severe SARS-CoV-2 infection. Via MiXCR, TCRdb re-called the 5' RACE reads, giving one row per CDR3 protein. The sample lists some 49,000 distinct CDR3 sequences; 12% were seen once. The specimen sequenced was whole blood. The source of these receptors is an adult who was a healthcare worker with PCR-confirmed SARS-CoV-2 infection or an uninfected control (not recorded which).

This clonotype was detected a few times. This chain joins TRBV6-2 or TRBV6-3 and TRBJ2-1; unclear D gene. The CDR3 length is 10 residues. V lost 6 bases and J 5 bases, leaving 2 bases between the germline ends. From germline, CDR1 is MNHEY and CDR2 SVGEGT. The CDR3 region has the DNA TGTGCCAGCAGACACAATGAGCAGTTCTTC. Residues: CASRHNEQFF.

This clonotype turned up a few times. The V and J genes are TRBV20-1 and TRBJ2-3; 7 bases agree with TRBD2. Trimming took 0 bases from V and 0 from J; bases not matched to a gene: 3. Per germline, CDR1 DFQATT and CDR2 SNEGSKA (reference sequence). This CDR3 comprises 15 residues. CDR3 in amino acids: CSARDIAGSTDTQYF. DNA of the CDR3: TGCAGTGCTAGAGATATAGCGGGTAGCACAGATACGCAGTATTTT.

This clonotype was detected only a few times. The chain links TRBV19 to TRBJ2-3; 7 bases align to TRBD1. The trim removed 7 bases at V and 0 bases at J, leaving 7 bases unmatched. Germline loops: CDR1 LNHDA, CDR2 SQIVND (reference sequence). This CDR3 spans 15 amino acids. The CDR3 loop reads CASNHRGLSTDTQYF. CDR3 DNA sequence: TGTGCCAGTAATCACAGGGGCCTCAGCACAGATACGCAGTATTTT.

This clonotype was counted a few times. The chain carries TRBV12-3 or TRBV12-4 and TRBJ2-3, with 8 bases that match TRBD1. V was pared by 5 bases and J by 6 bases, with 7 bases of the junction left unmatched. This CDR3 has 14 residues. The CDR3 reads CASSTGQGFDTQYF. In nucleotides, the CDR3 is TGTGCCAGCAGTACCGGACAGGGTTTTGATACGCAGTATTTT.

This clonotype was picked up a small number of times. V and J are TRBV7-9 and TRBJ2-1, with 11 bases lining up with TRBD1. The CDR3 length is 15 residues. The V and J ends lost 5 bases and 4 bases, in that order; junction bases with no gene match: 4. The germline CDR1 and CDR2 sequences are SEHNR and FQNEAQ (reference sequence). Here the CDR3 reads CASSAGTGGYNEQFF. DNA for the CDR3: TGTGCCAGCAGCGCCGGGACAGGGGGTTACAATGAGCAGTTCTTC.

V and J are TRBV9 and TRBJ1-6; D call uncertain. V dropped 0 bases and J dropped 10 bases, with 5 bases sitting between them. The CDR3 runs 12 residues. The germline gives CDR1 SGDLS, CDR2 YYNGEE. The CDR3 DNA is TGTGCCAGCAGCGTAGCCGGGTCACCCCTCCACTTT. This encodes CASSVAGSPLHF.

This clonotype was observed a handful of times. The V and J genes are TRBV5-1 and TRBJ1-1; 7 bases fit TRBD1. The CDR3 has 15 residues. The junction had 10 bases not matched to a gene; V was cut back by 4 bases and J by 4 bases. In germline, CDR1 is SGHRS, CDR2 YFSETQ. CDR3 residues: CASSESGQAATEAFF. The CDR3 DNA follows: TGCGCCAGCAGCGAATCTGGACAGGCGGCCACTGAAGCTTTCTTT.

This clonotype was recorded many times. A junction boundary mismatches the germline segment, possibly from a read error. CDR3 sequence: CASSLARRNTEAFF. DNA of the CDR3: TGTGCCAGCAGCCTAGCAAGACGGAACACTGAAGCTTTCTTT. The rearrangement links TRBV7-2 to TRBJ1-1; D is unresolved. CDR1 SGHTA and CDR2 FQGNSA come from the germline V gene. There are 14 residues in the CDR3. The full variable domain, completed using reference TRBV7-2 and TRBJ1-1, is GAGVSQSPSNKVTEKGKDVELRCDPISGHTALYWYRQSLGQGLEFLIYFQGNSAPDKSGLPSDRFSAERTGGSVSTLTIQRTQQEDSAVYLCASSLARRNTEAFFGQGTRLTVV.

For this clonotype: It may be a read error: a sequence one base away is much more abundant. The CDR3 bases are TGTGCCAGCTCACCCAGCCTTGGTTTGCTCGGGGAGTTTAAGTTACAAGAGACCCAGTACTTC. Translation: CASSPSLGLLGEFKLQETQYF. The chain employs TRBV18 and TRBJ2-5; maybe TRBD2 (5 bases). Trimming removed 3 bases at V and 2 bases at J, with 31 bases between. Germline assignment: CDR1 KGHSH and CDR2 LQKENI. The CDR3 contains 21 residues.

This clonotype was seen ten or more times. The J gene is TRBJ2-7, the V gene TRBV27, with D perhaps matching TRBD2 (6 bases). The CDR3 totals 15 residues. Trimming took 2 bases from V and 0 from J, leaving 11 bases between them. Per the germline V gene, CDR1 is MNHEY and CDR2 is SMNVEV (reference sequence). The DNA for the CDR3 is TGTGCCAGCAGTTTAGCCGGGAGTACCTCCTACGAGCAGTACTTC. It translates to CASSLAGSTSYEQYF.

The chain uses TRBV7-9 and TRBJ2-3; maybe TRBD1 (6 bases). V was trimmed by 7 bases and J by 0 bases, leaving 14 bases between them. The CDR3 sequence is 15 residues long. The germline V gene has CDR1 SEHNR and CDR2 FQNEAQ (reference sequence). CDR3 region: CASIPQGYSTDTQYF. Here the CDR3 DNA reads TGTGCCAGCATCCCACAGGGATATAGCACAGATACGCAGTATTTT.

This clonotype has ten or more counts. The chain is built from TRBV7-2 and TRBJ2-3; 12 nucleotides align to TRBD2. Germline CDR1 is SGHTA and CDR2 is FQGNSA. This CDR3 spans 16 amino acids. With 4 bases clipped from V and 5 bases from J, the junction kept 7 bases outside the gene matches. The CDR3 nucleotides are TGTGCCAGCAGCTCTCTAGCGGGGGGGGCTGGAGATACGCAGTATTTT. Protein product: CASSSLAGGAGDTQYF.

The table lists this clonotype with many counts. The V and J genes are TRBV29-1 and TRBJ2-1; 10 bases align to TRBD1. This CDR3 has 13 residues. Germline V gene data show CDR1 as SQVTM and CDR2 as ANQGSEA. Trimming at V came to 6 bases and at J to 8 bases, leaving 7 bases not matched to a gene. The CDR3 protein is CSVGDRGWDEQFF. The CDR3 DNA follows: TGCAGCGTGGGGGACAGGGGTTGGGATGAGCAGTTCTTC.

This clonotype was picked up a small number of times. The rearrangement links TRBV7-2 to TRBJ2-7; 8 positions match TRBD2. CDR3 length: 15 amino acids. V lost 0 bases, J lost 10 bases, and 11 bases stayed unmatched. Germline lookup yields CDR1 SGHTA and CDR2 FQGNSA. The CDR3 here is CASSLAQGTGGVQYF. CDR3 nucleotides: TGTGCCAGCAGCTTAGCGCAAGGAACGGGAGGGGTACAGTACTTC.

The V and J genes are TRBV11-2 and TRBJ2-7, with no clear D. The CDR3 consists of 12 residues. Germline-derived CDR1 and CDR2 are SGHAT and FQNNGV. V was clipped by 5 bases and J by 3 bases, with 8 bases between them. The CDR3 here is CASSDPYYEQYF. CDR3 sequence (DNA): TGTGCCAGCAGCGACCCCTACTACGAGCAGTACTTC.